The 14 T cell receptor beta chains listed next were all sequenced from one sample in a study of blood T cells in healthy people across ages. A J-beta primer mix and a sample-barcoded 5' primer were used in a second PCR of about 7 to 12 cycles. TCRdb used MiXCR to reprocess the 5' RACE reads, holding one entry per CDR3 protein. In the table there are some 900,000 distinct CDR3 sequences, approximately 49% of which are singletons. Specimen: blood. The receptors were sampled from a man under 40 in good health.

This chain joins TRBV7-2 and TRBJ2-3; 9 bases agree with TRBD2. Germline CDR1 is SGHTA and CDR2 is FQGNSA. V lost 1 base, J lost 6 bases, and 5 bases stayed unmatched. CDR3 size: 15 residues. In DNA form, the CDR3 reads TGTGCCAGCAGCTTAGGGACTAGCGAGCTGGATACGCAGTATTTT. Translated: CASSLGTSELDTQYF.

This chain uses TRBV7-2 with TRBJ1-1; TRBD1 agrees at 8 bases. Losses at the gene ends were 5 bases for V and 1 base for J; bases not matched to a gene: 6. CDR1 is SGHTA, CDR2 FQGNSA, per germline. This CDR3 is 15 amino acids long. The CDR3 protein is CASSPRTGPNTEAFF. The CDR3, as DNA: TGTGCCAGCAGCCCAAGGACAGGGCCGAACACTGAAGCTTTCTTT. Variable domain in full (rest from reference TRBV7-2 and TRBJ1-1): GAGVSQSPSNKVTEKGKDVELRCDPISGHTALYWYRQSLGQGLEFLIYFQGNSAPDKSGLPSDRFSAERTGGSVSTLTIQRTQQEDSAVYLCASSPRTGPNTEAFFGQGTRLTVV.

The chain is built from TRBV5-1 and TRBJ2-3; D is perhaps TRBD1 or TRBD2 (6 bases each). This CDR3 has 15 amino acids. Germline V gives CDR1 SGHRS, CDR2 YFSETQ. Trimming took off 4 bases at V and 4 bases at J, with 16 bases between the two ends. The CDR3: CASSESWGAADTQYF. For the CDR3, the DNA is TGCGCCAGCAGCGAATCGTGGGGGGCAGCAGATACGCAGTATTTT.

This chain connects TRBV12-5 to TRBJ1-2, with TRBD1 matching over 10 bases. The germline CDR1 and CDR2 sequences are LGHNT and FRNRAP. Losses at the gene ends were 6 bases for V and 4 bases for J; bases not matched to a gene: 5. This CDR3 region has 14 residues. CDR3 loop: CASGPGQGGYGYTF. CDR3 in DNA: TGTGCTAGTGGACCCGGACAGGGGGGCTATGGCTACACCTTC.

This clonotype occurred many times. CDR3: CASSPNGRYEQYF. The CDR3 nucleotides read TGTGCCAGCAGCCCAAACGGCCGCTACGAGCAGTACTTC. This sequence joins TRBV7-9 and TRBJ2-7; D ambiguous. This CDR3 has 13 amino acids. From germline, CDR1 is SEHNR and CDR2 FQNEAQ (reference sequence). Between the trimmed V and J ends, which lost 5 bases and 3 bases, there was a span of 11 bases.

The CDR3 nucleotides read TGTGCCAGCAGTGAATCGACAGGGGAAAAACTGTTTTTT. Protein: CASSESTGEKLFF. The rearrangement uses TRBV2 and TRBJ1-4; TRBD1 agrees at 7 bases. The germline V gene has CDR1 SNHLY and CDR2 FYNNEI. The V gene end was trimmed by 2 bases and the J gene end by 8 bases; junction bases not matched to a gene: 2. The CDR3 runs 13 residues.

Details on this clonotype: A clone one base away is much larger, so this may be a read error. The V call is TRBV4-2, the J call TRBJ2-7, with unresolved D. The CDR3 extends over 15 amino acids. CDR1 is LGHNA and CDR2 is YNFKEQ in the germline V gene. V was trimmed by 1 base and J by 0 bases, leaving 10 bases between them. The CDR3 DNA reads as TGTGCCAGCAGCCAAGGAGGTCCAGTCTCCTACGAGCAGTACTTC. Its protein product is CASSQGGPVSYEQYF.

The chain couples TRBV7-2 to TRBJ2-2; TRBD2 might be the D (6 bases). Trimming removed 5 bases at V and 3 bases at J, with 13 bases between. The CDR3 has 15 amino acids. Germline V lookup: CDR1 SGHTA, CDR2 FQGNSA. The CDR3 bases are TGTGCCAGCAGCGTTCCGGGACTCCACACCGGGGAGCTGTTTTTT. Encoded protein: CASSVPGLHTGELFF.

CDR3 bases: TGTGCCAGCAGCCAAGATAGGAGCGGGGGGGCTGATGAGCAGTTCTTC. Translated, it gives CASSQDRSGGADEQFF. The gene calls are TRBV4-2 and TRBJ2-1; 10 bases agree with TRBD2. This CDR3 region has 16 residues. The J segment lost 8 bases and the V segment lost 0 bases, leaving 7 bases of the junction unmatched. Germline V CDR1 and CDR2: LGHNA, YNFKEQ.

The genes are TRBV6-5 and TRBJ2-3; either TRBD1 or TRBD2 may supply D (5 bases each). Germline V gene sequence: CDR1 MNHEY, CDR2 SVGAGI. There are 16 residues in the CDR3. Trimming left V 0 bases short and J 4 bases short, with 14 bases between. CDR3 sequence (DNA): TGTGCCAGCAGTTACTCGAGGGAGAGAGGGGCAGATACGCAGTATTTT. It specifies CASSYSRERGADTQYF.

The chain recombines TRBV28 with TRBJ2-1; 11 bases are shared with TRBD2. Germline V gene lookup returns CDR1 MDHEN and CDR2 SYDVKM. The CDR3 contains 15 residues. J was trimmed by 7 bases and V by 5 bases; bases with no gene match: 7. The CDR3 here is CASSPASGGWNEQFF. The CDR3 DNA reads TGTGCCAGCAGTCCTGCTAGCGGGGGGTGGAATGAGCAGTTCTTC.

The rearrangement uses TRBV6-5 and TRBJ2-3, with a tentative D call TRBD2 (7 bases). The V gene lost 0 bases and the J gene lost 4 bases, with 14 bases spanning the gap. Germline V gene data show CDR1 as MNHEY and CDR2 as SVGAGI. CDR3 length: 16 amino acids. CDR3 coding DNA: TGTGCCAGCAGTTACTCGCGGGGGCTAGGTGCAGATACGCAGTATTTT. Residues: CASSYSRGLGADTQYF.

The V and J genes are TRBV5-5 and TRBJ2-7, with D maybe TRBD1 (7 bases). The DNA matches TRBJ2-5 better at its end, which makes the J call doubtful. CDR1 and CDR2 (germline): SGHKS, YYEKEE (reference sequence). The CDR3 runs 17 residues. In nucleotides, the CDR3 is TGTGCCAGCAGCTTGGACCCAGGGGGACTTTGGACAGGGACCCAGTACTTC. Translated, it gives CASSLDPGGLWTGTQYF.

V usage is TRBV20-1 and J usage is TRBJ2-4; D could derive from TRBD1 or TRBD2 (5 bases each). Germline V lookup: CDR1 DFQATT, CDR2 SNEGSKA (reference sequence). V was trimmed by 6 bases and J by 8 bases, leaving 14 bases between them. This CDR3 comprises 12 residues. CDR3 region: CSASRGRDIQYF. The DNA for the CDR3 is TGCAGTGCCAGCCGGGGCCGAGACATTCAGTACTTC.